Listed here is a single T cell receptor (beta chain). Its antigen is as yet unknown. CDR1 SQVTM and CDR2 ANQGSEA come from the germline V gene. This CDR3 has 10 amino acids. Trimming shortened V by 0 bases and J by 12 bases, and 8 bases separated the two germline ends. From the reads, TCRdb called clonotypes with MiXCR, one entry per CDR3 protein. The repertoire holds 350,000 to 550,000 distinct CDR3 sequences, with about 33% as singletons. This record belongs to a study of T cell repertoires in cytomegalovirus infection. Study information: Indicated by public TCR beta signatures were CMV infection and matching HLA type.

Study-wide results and caveats: Dominating the ex vivo response were TCR beta clonotypes that were CMV-specific and HLA-C-restricted.

The material sequenced was PBMCs. This TCR came from a human donor in good health (CMV status not recorded). Some clones in this sample may be carry-over from other donors' samples. This sequence joins TRBV29-1 and TRBJ1-2; D unresolved. The CDR3 region has the DNA TGCAGCGTTGAAGAAGGTGGAAACACCTTC. Amino acids: CSVEEGGNTF.